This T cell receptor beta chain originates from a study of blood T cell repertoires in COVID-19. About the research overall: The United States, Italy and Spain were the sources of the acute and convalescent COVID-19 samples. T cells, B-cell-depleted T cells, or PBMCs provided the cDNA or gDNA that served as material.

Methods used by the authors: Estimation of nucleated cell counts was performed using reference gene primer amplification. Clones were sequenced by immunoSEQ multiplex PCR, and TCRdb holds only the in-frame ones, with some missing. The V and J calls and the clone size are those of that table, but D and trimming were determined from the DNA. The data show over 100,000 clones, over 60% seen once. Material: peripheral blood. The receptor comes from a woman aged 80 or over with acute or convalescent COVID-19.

The CDR3 nucleotides read TGTGCCAGTAGTATCTGGGGCAGAAACAATGAGCAGTTCTTC. It specifies CASSIWGRNNEQFF. The V gene is TRBV19, the J gene TRBJ2-1, with D tentatively TRBD1 (5 bases). Germline values: CDR1 LNHDA, CDR2 SQIVND (reference sequence). This CDR3 is 14 amino acids long. V was trimmed by 3 bases and J by 5 bases, leaving 11 bases between them.